These T cell receptor beta chains were read from a single sample in a study of neurological immune-mediated disorders. TCRdb re-called the 5' RACE reads with MiXCR, one entry per CDR3 protein. The sample comprises roughly 61,000 distinct CDR3 sequences, about 10% of which are singletons, and around 6.7% rests with the top ten. Specimen: PBMCs. Source of these receptors: a male donor with HTLV-1-associated myelopathy (HAM/TSP). Both conserved end residues are part of each CDR3. D genes are given only for firm matches. Part of the rows lack a size; the others show once, few, many or a class for expanded clones.

d_call: -
v_call: TRBV14
cdr3_length: 15
clone_size: many
j_call: TRBJ2-3
cdr3_nt: TGTGCCAGCAGCCAAGATGGGGGTATAGCAGATACGCAGTATTTT
cdr3_aa: CASSQDGGIADTQYF

d_call: -
v_call: TRBV5-6
cdr3_length: 14
clone_size: many
j_call: TRBJ1-6
cdr3_nt: TGTGCCAGCAGCTCCGGACAGATTAATTCACCCCTCCACTTT
cdr3_aa: CASSSGQINSPLHF

d_call: -
v_call: TRBV20-1
cdr3_length: 13
clone_size: many
j_call: TRBJ1-1
cdr3_nt: TGCAGTGCTAGAAAAGGGTTGAACACTGAAGCTTTCTTT
cdr3_aa: CSARKGLNTEAFF

d_call: -
v_call: TRBV20-1
cdr3_length: 14
clone_size: many
j_call: TRBJ2-1
cdr3_nt: TGCAGTGCTAGAGCCCTGCAGGCGGCCCATGAGCAGTTCTTC
cdr3_aa: CSARALQAAHEQFF

d_call: TRBD2
v_call: TRBV20-1
cdr3_length: 16
clone_size: few
j_call: TRBJ2-1
cdr3_nt: TGCAGTGCTAGAGGACAAGCGGGGGATGTCTACAATGAGCAGTTCTTC
cdr3_aa: CSARGQAGDVYNEQFF

d_call: TRBD1
v_call: TRBV6-5
cdr3_length: 15
clone_size: many
j_call: TRBJ2-7
cdr3_nt: TGTGCCAGCAGCCCGGTGTTAGGGACAGAGTACGAGCAGTACTTC
cdr3_aa: CASSPVLGTEYEQYF

d_call: -
v_call: TRBV20-1
cdr3_length: 13
clone_size: many
j_call: TRBJ1-1
cdr3_nt: TGCAGTGCCACTCCGAGGTCGACGGGTGAAGCTTTCTTT
cdr3_aa: CSATPRSTGEAFF

d_call: TRBD2
v_call: TRBV5-6
cdr3_length: 15
clone_size: many
j_call: TRBJ2-7
cdr3_nt: TGTGCCAGCAGCTTTGATCAGCGGGGGAGCGTCAAGCAGTACTTC
cdr3_aa: CASSFDQRGSVKQYF

d_call: -
v_call: TRBV5-1
cdr3_length: 15
clone_size: many
j_call: TRBJ1-1
cdr3_nt: TGCGCCAGCAGCTTGGTAGGGGGGGACAACACTGAAGCTTTCTTT
cdr3_aa: CASSLVGGDNTEAFF

d_call: -
v_call: TRBV3-1
cdr3_length: 15
clone_size: many
j_call: TRBJ2-7
cdr3_nt: TGTGCCAGCAGCCCCCAGGGGATTAGGGAGAACGAGCAGTACTTC
cdr3_aa: CASSPQGIRENEQYF

d_call: -
v_call: TRBV20-1
cdr3_length: 14
clone_size: medium-sized
j_call: TRBJ2-1
cdr3_nt: TGCAGTGCTAGACAGGGTAACGCCTACAATGAGCAGTTCTTC
cdr3_aa: CSARQGNAYNEQFF

d_call: TRBD2
v_call: TRBV9
cdr3_length: 16
clone_size: many
j_call: TRBJ2-1
cdr3_nt: TGTGCCAGCAGCGTAGCTGTGGGGGGGGCCTACAATGAGCAGTTCTTC
cdr3_aa: CASSVAVGGAYNEQFF

d_call: TRBD1
v_call: TRBV5-4
cdr3_length: 13
clone_size: many
j_call: TRBJ1-2
cdr3_nt: TGTGCCAGCAGCTTGGGGACAGGGGAATTGATTACCTTC
cdr3_aa: CASSLGTGELITF

d_call: TRBD2
v_call: TRBV4-3
cdr3_length: 18
clone_size: many
j_call: TRBJ2-1
cdr3_nt: TGCGCCAGCAGCCAAGATTCCCCGTGGACTAGCATTCCGAATGAGCAGTTCTTC
cdr3_aa: CASSQDSPWTSIPNEQFF

d_call: TRBD1
v_call: TRBV19
cdr3_length: 16
clone_size: -
j_call: TRBJ1-1
cdr3_nt: TGTGCCAGTAGTCCTCGGGACAGGGGGTCGGGCACTGAAGCTTTCTTT
cdr3_aa: CASSPRDRGSGTEAFF

d_call: TRBD1
v_call: TRBV4-1
cdr3_length: 17
clone_size: -
j_call: TRBJ1-2
cdr3_nt: TGCGCCAGCAGCCCCTATAGGGGGACGGGACAGGGGTATGGCTACACCTTC
cdr3_aa: CASSPYRGTGQGYGYTF

d_call: -
v_call: TRBV5-1
cdr3_length: 14
clone_size: many
j_call: TRBJ2-2
cdr3_nt: TGCGCCAGCAGTAGCCCGTCGAACACCGGGGAGCTGTTTTTT
cdr3_aa: CASSSPSNTGELFF

d_call: -
v_call: TRBV7-2
cdr3_length: 16
clone_size: many
j_call: TRBJ2-3
cdr3_nt: TGTGCCAGCAGCTTAGGATTGTACTCTCTCACAGATACGCAGTATTTT
cdr3_aa: CASSLGLYSLTDTQYF

d_call: -
v_call: TRBV7-2
cdr3_length: 15
clone_size: many
j_call: TRBJ2-4
cdr3_nt: TGTGCCAGCAGCTTAGGGCCAGACATACAAAACATTCAGTACTTC
cdr3_aa: CASSLGPDIQNIQYF

d_call: TRBD1
v_call: TRBV5-6
cdr3_length: 14
clone_size: many
j_call: TRBJ1-2
cdr3_nt: TGTGCCAGCAGCCTGGGACAGGGGCTCGATGGCTACACCTTC
cdr3_aa: CASSLGQGLDGYTF

d_call: -
v_call: TRBV5-1
cdr3_length: 15
clone_size: few
j_call: TRBJ1-6
cdr3_nt: TGCGCCAGCAGCCAGGGGCAGGGAGGGAATTCACCCCTCCACTTT
cdr3_aa: CASSQGQGGNSPLHF

d_call: -
v_call: TRBV6-2/TRBV6-3
cdr3_length: 16
clone_size: many
j_call: TRBJ2-6
cdr3_nt: TGTGCCAGCAGCCCCAGGGGACGGGGTGGGGCCAACGTCCTGACTTTC
cdr3_aa: CASSPRGRGGANVLTF

d_call: -
v_call: TRBV20-1
cdr3_length: 14
clone_size: many
j_call: TRBJ1-4
cdr3_nt: TGCAGTGCTAGAGATCTGGGTATAAATGAAAAACTGTTTTTT
cdr3_aa: CSARDLGINEKLFF

d_call: TRBD1
v_call: TRBV20-1
cdr3_length: 15
clone_size: medium-sized
j_call: TRBJ2-3
cdr3_nt: TGCAGTGCTCCCCCGCGGGACAGGGGAACAGATACGCAGTATTTT
cdr3_aa: CSAPPRDRGTDTQYF

d_call: TRBD2
v_call: TRBV6-2/TRBV6-3
cdr3_length: 17
clone_size: many
j_call: TRBJ2-3
cdr3_nt: TGTGCCAGCAGTTTCGGACTAGCGGGGACTGACACAGATACGCAGTATTTT
cdr3_aa: CASSFGLAGTDTDTQYF

d_call: -
v_call: TRBV29-1
cdr3_length: 13
clone_size: many
j_call: TRBJ1-1
cdr3_nt: TGCAGCGTTGAAGGAGTCATGAACACTGAAGCTTTCTTT
cdr3_aa: CSVEGVMNTEAFF

d_call: TRBD1
v_call: TRBV6-5
cdr3_length: 16
clone_size: -
j_call: TRBJ2-1
cdr3_nt: TGTGCCAGCACCTCCGAGCCGGGACAGGGATACAATGATCAGTTCTTC
cdr3_aa: CASTSEPGQGYNDQFF

d_call: -
v_call: TRBV28
cdr3_length: 14
clone_size: many
j_call: TRBJ1-6
cdr3_nt: TGTGCCAGCAGTCCCCGGGTCCTCCGATCACCCCTCCACTTT
cdr3_aa: CASSPRVLRSPLHF

d_call: -
v_call: TRBV20-1
cdr3_length: 13
clone_size: many
j_call: TRBJ1-6
cdr3_nt: TGCAGTTCAAACGGGGGGTGGGATTCACCCCTCCACTTT
cdr3_aa: CSSNGGWDSPLHF